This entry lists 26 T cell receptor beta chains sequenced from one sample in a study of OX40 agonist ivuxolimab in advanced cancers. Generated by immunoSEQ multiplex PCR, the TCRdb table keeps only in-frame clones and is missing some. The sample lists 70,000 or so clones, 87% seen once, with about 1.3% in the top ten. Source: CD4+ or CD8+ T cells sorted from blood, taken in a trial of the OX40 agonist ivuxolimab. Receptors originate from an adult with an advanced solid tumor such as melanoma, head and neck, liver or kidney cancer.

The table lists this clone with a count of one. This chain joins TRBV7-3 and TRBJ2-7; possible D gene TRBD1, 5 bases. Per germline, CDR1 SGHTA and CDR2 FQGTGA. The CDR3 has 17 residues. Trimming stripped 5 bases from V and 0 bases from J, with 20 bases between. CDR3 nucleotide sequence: TGTGCCAGCAGCACTCAGGTGGCAGGGAATAGCTCCTACGAGCAGTACTTC. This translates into CASSTQVAGNSSYEQYF.

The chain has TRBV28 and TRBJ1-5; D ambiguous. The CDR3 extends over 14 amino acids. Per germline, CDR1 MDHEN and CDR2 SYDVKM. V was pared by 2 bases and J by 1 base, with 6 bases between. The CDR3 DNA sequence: TGTGCCAGCAGTTTAGCGGACAGCAATCAGCCCCAGCATTTT. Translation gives CASSLADSNQPQHF.

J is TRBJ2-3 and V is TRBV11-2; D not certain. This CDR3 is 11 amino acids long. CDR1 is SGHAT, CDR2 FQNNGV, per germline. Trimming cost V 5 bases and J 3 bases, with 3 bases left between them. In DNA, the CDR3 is TGTGCCAGCAGCGAGACAGATACGCAGTATTTT. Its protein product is CASSETDTQYF.

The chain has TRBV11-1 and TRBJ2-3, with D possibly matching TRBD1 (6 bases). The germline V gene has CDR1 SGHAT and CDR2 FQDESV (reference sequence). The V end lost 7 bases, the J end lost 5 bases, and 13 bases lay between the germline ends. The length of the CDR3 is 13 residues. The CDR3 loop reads CASTGVSGDTQYF. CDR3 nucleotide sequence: TGTGCCAGCACAGGGGTCTCGGGAGATACGCAGTATTTT.

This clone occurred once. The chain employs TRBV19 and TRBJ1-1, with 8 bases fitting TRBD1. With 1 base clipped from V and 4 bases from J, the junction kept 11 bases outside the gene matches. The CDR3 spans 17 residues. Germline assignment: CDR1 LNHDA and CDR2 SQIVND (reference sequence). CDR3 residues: CASSIGPGQALITEAFF. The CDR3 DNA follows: TGTGCCAGTAGTATAGGACCGGGACAGGCGTTGATCACTGAAGCTTTCTTT.

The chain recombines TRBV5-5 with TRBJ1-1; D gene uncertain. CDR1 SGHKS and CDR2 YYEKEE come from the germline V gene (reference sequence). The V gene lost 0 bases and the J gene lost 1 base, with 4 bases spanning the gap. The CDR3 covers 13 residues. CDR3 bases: TGTGCCAGCAGCTTGGGAGGGAACACTGAAGCTTTCTTT. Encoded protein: CASSLGGNTEAFF. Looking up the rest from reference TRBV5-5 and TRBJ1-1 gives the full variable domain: DAGVTQSPTHLIKTRGQQVTLRCSPISGHKSVSWYQQVLGQGPQFIFQYYEKEERGRGNFPDRFSARQFPNYSSELNVNALLLGDSALYLCASSLGGNTEAFFGQGTRLTVV.

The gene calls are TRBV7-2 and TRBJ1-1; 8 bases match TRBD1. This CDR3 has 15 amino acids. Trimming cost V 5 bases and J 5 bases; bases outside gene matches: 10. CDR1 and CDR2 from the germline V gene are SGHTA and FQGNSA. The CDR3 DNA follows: TGTGCCAGCAGCCCGCCCAGGGGGCATCAGACTGAAGCTTTCTTT. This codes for CASSPPRGHQTEAFF.

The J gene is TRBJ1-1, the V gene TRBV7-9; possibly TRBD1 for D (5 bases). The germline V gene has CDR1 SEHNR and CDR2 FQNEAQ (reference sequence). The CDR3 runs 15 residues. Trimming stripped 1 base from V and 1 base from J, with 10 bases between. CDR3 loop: CASSLGGQPNTEAFF. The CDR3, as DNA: TGTGCCAGCAGCTTAGGAGGACAACCGAACACTGAAGCTTTCTTT.

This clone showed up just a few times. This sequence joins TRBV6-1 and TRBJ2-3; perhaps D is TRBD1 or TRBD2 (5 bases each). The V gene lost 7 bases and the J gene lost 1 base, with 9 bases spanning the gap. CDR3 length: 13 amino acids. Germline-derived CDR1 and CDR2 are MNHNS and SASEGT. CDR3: CASNVGGTDTQYF. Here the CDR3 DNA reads TGTGCCAGCAACGTGGGGGGCACAGATACGCAGTATTTT.

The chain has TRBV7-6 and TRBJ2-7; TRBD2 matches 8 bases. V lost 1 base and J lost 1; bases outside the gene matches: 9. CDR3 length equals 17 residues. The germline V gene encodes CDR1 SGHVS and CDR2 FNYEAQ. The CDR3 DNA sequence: TGTGCCAGCAGCTTAGAACTAGCGGAAGATTTTTCCTACGAGCAGTACTTC. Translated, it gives CASSLELAEDFSYEQYF.

CDR3 region: CASSGPRGTYEQYF. CDR3 DNA sequence: TGTGCCAGCAGTGGGCCCCGGGGGACCTACGAGCAGTACTTC. The V gene is TRBV2, the J gene TRBJ2-7; possible D gene TRBD2, 6 bases. The germline V gene has CDR1 SNHLY and CDR2 FYNNEI. This CDR3 has 14 residues. V was trimmed by 4 bases and J by 2 bases, leaving 12 bases between them.

CDR3 amino acids: CASSVDISGRGNEQFF. CDR3 DNA: TGTGCCAGCAGCGTAGATATTAGCGGGAGAGGAAATGAGCAGTTCTTC. This chain joins TRBV9 and TRBJ2-1; 9 positions match TRBD2. The CDR3 sequence is 16 residues long. The V gene end was trimmed by 0 bases and the J gene end by 7 bases; junction bases not matched to a gene: 8. Germline CDR1 and CDR2: SGDLS and YYNGEE.

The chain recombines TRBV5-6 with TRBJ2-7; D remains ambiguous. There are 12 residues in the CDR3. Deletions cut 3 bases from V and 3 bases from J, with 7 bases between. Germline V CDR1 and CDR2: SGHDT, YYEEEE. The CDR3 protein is CASSSLGYEQYF. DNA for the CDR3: TGTGCCAGCAGCTCCCTGGGCTACGAGCAGTACTTC.

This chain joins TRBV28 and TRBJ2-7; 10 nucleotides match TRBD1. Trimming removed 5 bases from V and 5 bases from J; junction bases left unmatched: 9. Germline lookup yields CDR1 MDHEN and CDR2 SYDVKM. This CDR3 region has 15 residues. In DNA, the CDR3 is TGTGCCAGCAGTCTAACCGGGACAGGGGCCCACGAGCAGTACTTC. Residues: CASSLTGTGAHEQYF.

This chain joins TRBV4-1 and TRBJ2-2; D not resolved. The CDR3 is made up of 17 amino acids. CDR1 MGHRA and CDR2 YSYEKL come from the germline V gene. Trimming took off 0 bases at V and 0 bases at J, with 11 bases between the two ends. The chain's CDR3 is CASSQENSFANTGELFF. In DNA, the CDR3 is TGCGCCAGCAGCCAAGAAAACAGTTTCGCGAACACCGGGGAGCTGTTTTTT.

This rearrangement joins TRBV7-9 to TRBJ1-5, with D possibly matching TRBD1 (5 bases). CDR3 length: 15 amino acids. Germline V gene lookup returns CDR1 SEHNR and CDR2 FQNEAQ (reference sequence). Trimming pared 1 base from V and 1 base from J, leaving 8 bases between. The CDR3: CASSLGQGSNQPQHF. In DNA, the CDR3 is TGTGCCAGCAGCTTAGGCCAGGGAAGCAATCAGCCCCAGCATTTT.

The CDR3 loop reads CASSFGQGVNTEAFF. The CDR3 DNA is TGCGCCAGCAGCTTTGGTCAGGGGGTGAACACTGAAGCTTTCTTT. The gene calls are TRBV5-1 and TRBJ1-1, with 7 bases matching TRBD1. V shed 2 bases and J 0 bases; nucleotides not matched to a gene: 4. Germline loops: CDR1 SGHRS, CDR2 YFSETQ. CDR3 length: 15 amino acids.

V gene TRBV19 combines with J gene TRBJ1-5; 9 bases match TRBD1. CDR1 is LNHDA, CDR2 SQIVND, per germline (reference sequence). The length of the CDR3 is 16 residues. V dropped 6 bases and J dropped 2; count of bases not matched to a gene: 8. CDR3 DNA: TGTGCCAGTAGCCTGGCTACAGGGGGCGGCAATCAGCCCCAGCATTTT. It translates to CASSLATGGGNQPQHF.

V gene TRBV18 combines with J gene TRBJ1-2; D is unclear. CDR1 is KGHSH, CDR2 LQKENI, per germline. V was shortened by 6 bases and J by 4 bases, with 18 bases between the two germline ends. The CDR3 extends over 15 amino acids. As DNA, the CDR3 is TGTGCCAGCTCCCGAAGGGAGGCTCCCTTCTATGGCTACACCTTC. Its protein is CASSRREAPFYGYTF.

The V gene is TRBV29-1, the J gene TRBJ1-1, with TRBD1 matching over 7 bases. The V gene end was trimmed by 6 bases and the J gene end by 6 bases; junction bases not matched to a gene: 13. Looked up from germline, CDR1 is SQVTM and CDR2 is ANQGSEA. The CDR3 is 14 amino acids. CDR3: CSVPGDSANAEAFF. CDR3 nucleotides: TGCAGCGTCCCTGGGGACAGTGCTAATGCTGAAGCTTTCTTT.

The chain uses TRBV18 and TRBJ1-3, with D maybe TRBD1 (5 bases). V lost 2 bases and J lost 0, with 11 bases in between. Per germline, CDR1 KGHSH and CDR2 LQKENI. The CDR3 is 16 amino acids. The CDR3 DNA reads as TGTGCCAGCTCACCAAGGGAACAGGCCTCTGGAAACACCATATATTTT. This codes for CASSPREQASGNTIYF.

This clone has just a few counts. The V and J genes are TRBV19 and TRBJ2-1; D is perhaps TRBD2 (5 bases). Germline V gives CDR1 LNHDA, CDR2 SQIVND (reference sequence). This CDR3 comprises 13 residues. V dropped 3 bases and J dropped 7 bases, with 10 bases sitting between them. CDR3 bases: TGTGCCAGTAGTATGGACTTAACAAATGAGCAGTTCTTC. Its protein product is CASSMDLTNEQFF.

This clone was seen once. The CDR3 region is CASSPDWKGPYEQYF. The CDR3 DNA follows: TGTGCCAGCTCACCGGATTGGAAGGGACCCTACGAGCAGTACTTC. The chain joins TRBV18 to TRBJ2-7; D is perhaps TRBD1 or TRBD2 (5 bases each). Germline V gives CDR1 KGHSH, CDR2 LQKENI. V gave up 3 bases and J gave up 2 bases, with 14 bases separating them. The CDR3 covers 15 residues.

In DNA form, the CDR3 reads TGTGCCAGCAGTCGACAGAACTATGGCTACACCTTC. Protein sequence: CASSRQNYGYTF. The chain combines TRBV6-5 with TRBJ1-2; tentatively, D is TRBD1 (5 bases). CDR3 size: 12 residues. The germline V and J ends were trimmed by 5 bases and 2 bases, with 6 bases remaining between them. CDR1 is MNHEY, CDR2 SVGAGI, per germline.

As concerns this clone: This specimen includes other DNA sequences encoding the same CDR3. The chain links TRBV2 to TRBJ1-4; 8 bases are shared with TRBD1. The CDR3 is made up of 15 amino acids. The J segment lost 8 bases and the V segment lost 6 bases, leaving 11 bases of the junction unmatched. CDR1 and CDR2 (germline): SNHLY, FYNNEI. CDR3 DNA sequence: TGTGCCAGCAGATTCCGACAGGGGTTTGGAGAAAAACTGTTTTTT. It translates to CASRFRQGFGEKLFF. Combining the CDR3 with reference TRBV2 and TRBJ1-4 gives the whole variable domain EPEVTQTPSHQVTQMGQEVILRCVPISNHLYFYWYRQILGQKVEFLVSFYNNEISEKSEIFDDQFSVERPDGSNFTLKIRSTKLEDSAMYFCASRFRQGFGEKLFFGSGTQLSVL.

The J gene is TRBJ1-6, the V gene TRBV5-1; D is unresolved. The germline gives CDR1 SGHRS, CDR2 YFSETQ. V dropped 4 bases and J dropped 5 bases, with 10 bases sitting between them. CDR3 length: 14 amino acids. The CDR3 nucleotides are TGCGCCAGCAGCAAGACGTGGAATAATTCACCCCTCCACTTT. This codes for CASSKTWNNSPLHF. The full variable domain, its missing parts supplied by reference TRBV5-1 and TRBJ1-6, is KAGVTQTPRYLIKTRGQQVTLSCSPISGHRSVSWYQQTPGQGLQFLFEYFSETQRNKGNFPGRFSGRQFSNSRSEMNVSTLELGDSALYLCASSKTWNNSPLHFGNGTRLTVT.